The T cell receptor beta chain under discussion was sequenced for a study of OX40 agonist ivuxolimab in advanced cancers. Study context: Every 2 weeks, patients got intravenous ivuxolimab at one of six dose levels (0.01-10 mg/kg). Patients were about 83% male with ages roughly 23 to 79, mean about 65.

Points from the study as a whole: In CD8+ T cells, expanded clones were on average more numerous than in CD4+. CD4+ and CD8+ blood T cells expanded clonally by week 6 at 0.1 to 3.0 mg/kg.

A note on this clone: The antigen is unknown.

The table came from immunoSEQ multiplex PCR; TCRdb's copy has only in-frame clones and leaves some out. This sample has tens of thousands of clones, with around 85% found just once. This sequence was found in an adult with an advanced solid tumor such as melanoma, head and neck, liver or kidney cancer. The sequences come from CD4+ or CD8+ T cells sorted from blood, collected in a trial of the OX40 agonist ivuxolimab.

DNA for the CDR3: TGTGCCAGCAGCTTGGCCTCCGACAGGATGAACACTGAAGCTTTCTTT. Translating it yields CASSLASDRMNTEAFF. The chain recombines TRBV5-5 with TRBJ1-1, with a tentative D call TRBD1 (6 bases). There are 16 residues in the CDR3. V was pared by 0 bases and J by 0 bases, with 12 bases between. Germline assignment: CDR1 SGHKS and CDR2 YYEKEE (reference sequence).